This TCR beta chain comes out of a study of T cells after somatic rescue of genetic block. The V and J ends lost 0 bases and 7 bases respectively, with 13 bases between them. Germline loops: CDR1 GTSNPN, CDR2 SVGIG (reference sequence). This CDR3 is 15 amino acids long. Measured with immunoSEQ multiplex PCR; TCRdb has only the in-frame clones, and not every one. The table lists 110,000 or so clones, around nine tenths of them singletons. Sequenced: peripheral blood mononuclear cells (PBMCs). The sequence was collected from a woman between 18 and 29 years old. The J gene is TRBJ1-6, the V gene TRBV30; D remains ambiguous. As DNA, the CDR3 is TGTGCCTGGAGTGTCGGTGGCCAGCTCAATTCACCCCTCCACTTT. Its translation is CAWSVGGQLNSPLHF.